This T cell receptor (beta chain) was recorded in a study of molecular identifiers for immune sequencing clone quantification (dated by TCRdb to 2017 to 2018). Looking at the study overall: For a replicate experiment, RNA from roughly 20,000 or 100,000 naive CD8 T cells was divided into five aliquots, and four of the five aliquots were sequenced. This methods study used CD8 T cells to benchmark TCR RNA copy counting and molecular-identifier clustering-based TCR repertoire sequencing (MIDCIRS). General study outcomes and caveats: When barcode sub-clustering was not used, chimeric consensus sequences inflated TCR diversity, with chimeras reaching as high as 47%. Spiked-in Jurkat TCR RNA equal to a single cell's worth was reported to be detectable even within 1,200,000 naive CD8 T cells. The sizes of highly expanded clones could end up underestimated when identical TCR molecules share a barcode. The naive libraries included spiked-in Jurkat TCR RNA (about 11 copies' worth), and this RNA is not part of the donor repertoire. In CMV-specific effector cells, over 98% of molecules were held by clones above 20 RNA copies, whereas under 1% of molecules were held by such clones in naive cells. Modeling indicated roughly 3.3 TCR RNA copies recovered per cell, compared with 9.5 to 10 by digital PCR, which implies a capture efficiency of about 31%.

Naive CD8 T cell libraries were made from roughly 18,000 to 920,000 sorted cells using 10%, 30% or 50% of purified RNA. On a BD FACSAria II, naive CD8 T cells were FACS-sorted as CD8+CD4-CCR7+CD45RA+ and collected into RLT Plus buffer. To test detection sensitivity, Jurkat RNA equal to 9 to 10 TCR copies was added to samples of about 20,000-1,000,000 naive CD8 T cells. CD8 T cells were enriched using RosetteSep CD8+ T Cell Enrichment Cocktail and Ficoll-Paque, and the enriched cells then underwent ACK red cell lysis. This clonotype was seen at least ten times. Which antigen it targets is not known. Base quality data are lacking; no much larger clone is found one base away. The library came from PCR. TCRdb shows the sequencer as Illumina HiSeq 4000. Bulk TCR libraries were generated as previously described, with the TCR primers listed in Table S5 used. The Qiagen AllPrep DNA/RNA kit was used to purify total RNA. Before any analysis, reads coming from multiple sequencing runs of the same library were combined into one pool. In the paper's pipeline: Reads were retained only if an exact TCR constant sequence was present, and the retained reads were trimmed to 150 nt and grouped according to their 12-nt molecular barcodes. Reads inside each barcode group were sub-clustered using a 15% Levenshtein threshold, and a quality-weighted consensus sequence was constructed for each RNA molecule. Non-functional sequences were excluded, and lower-count sequences lying one edit away from another sequence were also excluded. Based on fitting two negative binomial distributions, any barcode sub-cluster with under 20% of the maximum read count was discarded. TCRdb reprocessing: public reads trimmed at Q25 with fastp, clones called with MiXCR, in-frame beta chains kept. Rows are combined by CDR3 protein, so each entry shows the most common genes and DNA. In this record, the V and J calls reflect TCRdb's handling and not the investigators' own analysis. This sample holds a few hundred thousand distinct CDR3 sequences; 20% to 25% were observed only once. The ten largest clonotypes hold more than 0.8% of the sample.

CDR1 is given as SGHDN and CDR2 as FVKESK, both from the germline V gene. Trimming accounts for 2 bases at V and 3 bases at J, while the number of junction bases matched to no gene is 7. Counted from cysteine to phenylalanine, this CDR3 has 15 amino acids. CDR3 DNA is the only sequence kept; it has 45 bases, read in frame from the first base. This receptor was taken from a human donor in good health. Some libraries in this study had Jurkat cell RNA spiked in. This chain joins TRBV14 to TRBJ2-7; 7 bases in the junction line up with TRBD1. Source material: naive CD8+ T cells from blood, with Jurkat cell RNA spiked in. This specimen's cell subset or site label, interpreted: FACS-sorted CD8+CD4-CCR7+CD45RA+ naive T cells. The nucleotide sequence reads TGTGCCAGCAGCCAACGACAGGGCCGGAGCTACGAGCAGTACTTC. This is translated as CASSQRQGRSYEQYF.